The clone carrying this T cell receptor beta chain was detected many times. Template material for amplifying TCR beta CDR3 regions consisted of RNA transcripts. The HTBI primer set drove a first-round RT-PCR of the TCR CDR3. TCRdb ran MiXCR on the multiplex PCR reads and lists one entry per CDR3 protein. There are roughly 640,000 distinct CDR3 sequences in the sample; roughly 15% occur only once, and under 3.5% lies in the top ten. Clinical Activity Scores of at least 3, NOSPECS grades of at least 4 and durations under 3 months characterized ophthalmopathy patients. A patient was excluded if there was uncontrolled infection, other autoimmune disease, pregnancy or lactation. The PBMCs were sourced from fresh peripheral blood (around 9.9 ml). The data are from a study of T cells in Graves' hyperthyroidism and ophthalmopathy. The specimen was blood. This TCR was sampled from a middle-aged woman with Graves' ophthalmopathy.

The CDR3 sequence: CAWCHGTSGNTGELFF. In DNA form, the CDR3 reads TGTGCCTGGTGTCACGGGACTAGCGGGAACACCGGGGAGCTGTTTTTT. This chain links TRBV30 with TRBJ2-2; TRBD2 aligns across 11 bases. Germline CDR1 GTSNPN, CDR2 SVGIG (reference sequence). The CDR3 extends over 16 amino acids. Trimming took 5 bases from V and 1 from J; bases not matched to a gene: 6.